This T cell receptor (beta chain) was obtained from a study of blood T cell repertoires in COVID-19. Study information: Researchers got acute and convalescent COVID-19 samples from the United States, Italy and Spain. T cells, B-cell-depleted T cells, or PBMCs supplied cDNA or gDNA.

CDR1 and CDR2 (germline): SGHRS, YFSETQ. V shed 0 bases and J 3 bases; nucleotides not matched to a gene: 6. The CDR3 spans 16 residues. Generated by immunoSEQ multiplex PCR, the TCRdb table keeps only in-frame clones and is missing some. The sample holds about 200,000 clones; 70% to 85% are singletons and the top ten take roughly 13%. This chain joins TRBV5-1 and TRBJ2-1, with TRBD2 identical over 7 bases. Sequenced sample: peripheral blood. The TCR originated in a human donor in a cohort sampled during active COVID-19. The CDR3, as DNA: TGCGCCAGCAGCTTGGGGTCGGGACTAAACTACAATGAGCAGTTCTTC. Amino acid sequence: CASSLGSGLNYNEQFF.